This T cell receptor (beta chain) was retrieved from a study of blood T cell repertoires in COVID-19. Seattle-derived patients entered the study during active infection and were followed longitudinally. Clones were sequenced by immunoSEQ multiplex PCR, and TCRdb holds only the in-frame ones, with some missing. The table lists 150,000 to 200,000 clones, about 90% of them singletons. The sequence was obtained from a young man with COVID-19, enrolled during active disease. The sequencing input was peripheral blood.

The CDR3 nucleotides are TGTGCCAGCAGCTTACAGGGGGTTGGGAACACTGAAGCTTTCTTT. The encoded protein is CASSLQGVGNTEAFF. This chain joins TRBV7-2 and TRBJ1-1, with 7 bases matching TRBD1. CDR3 length equals 15 residues. Trimming removed 2 bases from V and 1 base from J; junction bases left unmatched: 4. Germline CDR1 SGHTA, CDR2 FQGNSA.